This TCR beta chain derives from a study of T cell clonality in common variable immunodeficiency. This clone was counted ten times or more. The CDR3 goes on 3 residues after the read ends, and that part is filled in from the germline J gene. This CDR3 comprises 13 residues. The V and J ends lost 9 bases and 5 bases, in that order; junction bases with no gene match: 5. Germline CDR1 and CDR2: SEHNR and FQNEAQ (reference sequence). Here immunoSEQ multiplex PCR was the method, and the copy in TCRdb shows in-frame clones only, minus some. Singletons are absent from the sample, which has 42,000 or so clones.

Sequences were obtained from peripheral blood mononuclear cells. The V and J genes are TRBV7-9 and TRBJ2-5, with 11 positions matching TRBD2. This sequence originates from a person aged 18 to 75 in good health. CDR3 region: CASGLAGFETQYF. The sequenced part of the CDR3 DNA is TGTGCCAGTGGACTAGCGGGTTTTGAGACC.